A selection of T cell receptor beta chains follows, all from one sample in a study of T cell responses to AZD1222 COVID-19 vaccine. Sequenced by immunoSEQ multiplex PCR; TCRdb stores in-frame clones only, minus some. The sample holds more than 150,000 clones, about nine tenths seen once. Material: peripheral blood, obtained on day 0 of AZD1222 vaccination. These receptors came from an adult in good health. CDR3s include the opening cysteine and the closing phenylalanine or tryptophan. A D gene is named only where the DNA matches it firmly. A clone size is listed for some rows: how often the clone was seen (once, few, many), or a class if it is expanded.

TGTGCCAGCAGGGAACAGGGGGCCTTGAGCTATGGCTACACCTTC CASREQGALSYGYTF TRBD1 TRBJ1-2 TRBV2 -
TGCGCCAGCAGCCAACTAGCCGGGACTAGAGACCAGAATGAGCAGTTCTTC CASSQLAGTRDQNEQFF TRBD2 TRBJ2-1 TRBV4-1 once
TGTGCCAGCAGTGAAGTCAGCCCCAATCAGCCCCAGCATTTT CASSEVSPNQPQHF - TRBJ1-5 TRBV6-1 once
TGTGCCAGCAGGCTGACAGGGGCCATCTCCTACGAGCAGTACTTC CASRLTGAISYEQYF TRBD1 TRBJ2-7 TRBV2 once
TGTGCCAGCAGCGAAACAGGGGGACTGGACACTGAAGCTTTCTTT CASSETGGLDTEAFF TRBD1 TRBJ1-1 TRBV7-3 -
TGTGCCAGCAGTAGGATAACAGCTTCGGACACAGATACGCAGTATTTT CASSRITASDTDTQYF - TRBJ2-3 TRBV6-2/TRBV6-3 -
TGTGCCAGCAGTTTTGAGAAAAATCAGCCCCAGCATTTT CASSFEKNQPQHF - TRBJ1-5 TRBV27 -
TGTGCTAGCAGCTCTACTTCTACGAACACCGGGGAGCTGTTTTTT CASSSTSTNTGELFF - TRBJ2-2 TRBV7-7 -
TGCAGCGTTGAATTGCAGTTATTAAACTATGGCTACACCTTC CSVELQLLNYGYTF - TRBJ1-2 TRBV29-1 -
TGCGCCAGCAGCCAAGAACCCAGGGGGGGAGCTAACTATGGCTACACCTTC CASSQEPRGGANYGYTF TRBD1 TRBJ1-2 TRBV4-3 -
TGTGCCAGCAGCCCCCGGGCTAGCGGGAGAAGGTTCGGGGAGCTGTTTTTT CASSPRASGRRFGELFF TRBD2 TRBJ2-2 TRBV28 -
TGCGCCAGCAGCTTGGTCGGGAAGGGGGATTCACCCCTCCACTTT CASSLVGKGDSPLHF - TRBJ1-6 TRBV5-1 -
TGTGCCAGCAGCTTAGGGGGGACAGGAATGCCCCACACTGAAGCTTTCTTT CASSLGGTGMPHTEAFF TRBD1 TRBJ1-1 TRBV7-9 -
TGTGCCAGCAGCCCTAGGGGGTTGGGGATAGATGGAAACACTGAAGCTTTCTTT CASSPRGLGIDGNTEAFF - TRBJ1-1 TRBV7-3 once
TGCAGCGTTGTAGTGACTAGCGGGAGAGTCGTGAGCGCCTACGAGCAGTACTTC CSVVVTSGRVVSAYEQYF TRBD2 TRBJ2-7 TRBV29-1 -
TGTGCCAGCAGCTTCACGGAGGAAAACACCATATATTTT CASSFTEENTIYF - TRBJ1-3 TRBV11-2 -
TGTGCCAGCAGTCAGTTTGGGGGTGAGCAGTACTTC CASSQFGGEQYF - TRBJ2-7 TRBV12-3/TRBV12-4 once
TGTGCCAGCAGCCGTCCGGGACACCGATATAATTCACCCCTCCACTTT CASSRPGHRYNSPLHF - TRBJ1-6 TRBV28 -